The entry that follows covers one T cell receptor beta chain sequence. Its antigen is currently unknown. This sample stems from a study of cytomegalovirus exposure and HLA in healthy donors. Whole-study context: Around 76% of roughly 430 genotyped donors fell in the Caucasian-associated ancestry cluster.

CDR1 SEHNR and CDR2 FQNEAQ come from the germline V gene (reference sequence). Trimming cost V 5 bases and J 4 bases, with 8 bases left between them. This CDR3 spans 12 amino acids. The PCR contained 60 Vbeta and 13 Jbeta primers. The data were produced by immunoSEQ multiplex PCR, yet TCRdb's version contains in-frame clones alone and is incomplete. The sample has 180,000 or so clones, around three quarters seen once; the top ten hold roughly 1.9%. Study conclusions and caveats: In all likelihood, a cluster of highly shared sequence variants was a sequencing artifact. A later analysis reportedly found that, within productive TCRs, an Asian-associated ancestry cluster had fewer N-insertions than the mean observed across the roughly 700 donors. As a later analysis showed, a missense DCLRE1C variant was linked to trimming of TCR beta V- and J-genes.

The sequencing input was PBMCs. The receptor's source is a woman aged 25 to 45 in good health and CMV-seropositive. J is TRBJ2-5 and V is TRBV7-9, with D hard to call. In DNA, the CDR3 is TGTGCCAGCAGCCTTTATCCAGAGACCCAGTACTTC. As protein: CASSLYPETQYF.